The rows below give T cell receptor beta chains drawn from one sample of a study of identical twins. TCRdb processed the 5' RACE reads anew with MiXCR; each CDR3 protein has one entry. The repertoire holds 350,000 or so distinct CDR3 sequences, with approximately 10% as singletons. The sample taken for sequencing was naive T cells sorted from blood. The receptor set was obtained from a woman aged 45-59 years in good health. CDR3s include the opening cysteine and the closing phenylalanine or tryptophan. The D gene is left open where the match is weak. Only some rows state a clone size, as once, few, many or a class for expanded clones.

clone_size,v_call,j_call,d_call,cdr3_aa,cdr3_nt
many,TRBV4-1,TRBJ2-1,TRBD2,CASSQERRAGGDYNEQFF,TGCGCCAGCAGCCAAGAAAGGAGGGCGGGAGGGGACTACAATGAGCAGTTCTTC
few,TRBV11-2,TRBJ1-1,TRBD1,CASSLHLRGQESMNTEAFF,TGTGCCAGCAGCTTACACCTTAGGGGACAGGAGAGCATGAACACTGAAGCTTTCTTT
-,TRBV9,TRBJ2-2,-,CASSVMVGVENTGELFF,TGTGCCAGCAGCGTAATGGTGGGAGTTGAGAACACCGGGGAGCTGTTTTTT
many,TRBV11-2,TRBJ2-5,TRBD2,CASSLVTSGRGTETQYF,TGTGCCAGCAGCTTAGTGACTAGCGGGAGGGGGACAGAGACCCAGTACTTC
few,TRBV11-2,TRBJ2-5,TRBD2,CASSLGAHTSGRETQYF,TGTGCCAGCAGCTTAGGGGCGCATACTAGCGGGAGAGAGACCCAGTACTTC
-,TRBV20-1,TRBJ2-1,-,CSAISDVGNEQFF,TGCAGTGCAATAAGCGATGTAGGGAATGAGCAGTTCTTC
-,TRBV9,TRBJ2-1,TRBD2,CASSVGEGTSGYNEQFF,TGTGCCAGCAGCGTAGGAGAAGGGACTAGCGGATACAATGAGCAGTTCTTC
few,TRBV19,TRBJ2-2,TRBD2,CASKAPRLAGGTGELFF,TGTGCCAGTAAGGCCCCCCGACTAGCGGGAGGAACCGGGGAGCTGTTTTTT
-,TRBV4-1,TRBJ1-2,-,CASSQVGEGNGYTF,TGCGCCAGCAGCCAAGTGGGGGAAGGAAATGGCTACACCTTC
many,TRBV10-3,TRBJ2-1,-,CAISAREINNEQFF,TGTGCCATCAGTGCGCGGGAAATTAACAATGAGCAGTTCTTC
few,TRBV20-1,TRBJ1-2,TRBD1,CSARGAGGGYGYTF,TGCAGTGCTAGAGGGGCAGGGGGCGGGTATGGCTACACCTTC
few,TRBV20-1,TRBJ1-4,-,CSAPGTSTNEKLFF,TGCAGTGCCCCCGGGACATCAACTAATGAAAAACTGTTTTTT
-,TRBV5-1,TRBJ2-3,TRBD2,CASSPGLAGVVSTDTQYF,TGCGCCAGCAGCCCGGGGCTAGCGGGAGTTGTAAGCACAGATACGCAGTATTTT
many,TRBV5-1,TRBJ2-2,TRBD2,CASSLLAGSNTGELFF,TGCGCCAGCAGCCTCCTAGCGGGATCGAACACCGGGGAGCTGTTTTTT
-,TRBV13,TRBJ2-2,-,CASSLSLLGNTGELFF,TGTGCCAGCAGCTTATCCCTCCTCGGGAACACCGGGGAGCTGTTTTTT
few,TRBV7-9,TRBJ2-3,-,CASSLRNTDTQYF,TGTGCCAGCAGCTTGAGAAACACAGATACGCAGTATTTT
-,TRBV10-3,TRBJ2-5,-,CAISRGGPETQYF,TGTGCCATTTCCCGTGGAGGGCCGGAGACCCAGTACTTC
-,TRBV29-1,TRBJ2-5,-,CSGRPNRQQETQYF,TGCAGCGGCCGTCCAAACCGCCAACAAGAGACCCAGTACTTC
-,TRBV25-1,TRBJ1-6,-,CASSERRSGSPLHF,TGTGCCAGCAGTGAACGGCGGTCGGGATCACCCCTCCACTTT
-,TRBV18,TRBJ2-7,-,CASSPRDIYEQYF,TGTGCCAGCTCGCCCCGGGACATCTACGAGCAGTACTTC
-,TRBV3-1,TRBJ2-5,TRBD2,CASSPQSSVASGRFEETQYF,TGTGCCAGCAGCCCGCAATCCTCGGTCGCTAGCGGGAGGTTTGAAGAGACCCAGTACTTC
-,TRBV20-1,TRBJ1-2,-,CSAPGNYGYTF,TGCAGTGCTCCGGGGAACTATGGCTACACCTTC
few,TRBV27,TRBJ2-5,TRBD2,CASSPLAGGPVETQYF,TGTGCCAGCAGTCCACTAGCGGGAGGGCCGGTCGAGACCCAGTACTTC
few,TRBV20-1,TRBJ1-1,-,CSASLGNEAFF,TGCAGTGCTTCCCTAGGAAATGAAGCTTTCTTT
many,TRBV3-1,TRBJ2-7,TRBD1,CASSQVSPGGSEQYF,TGTGCCAGCAGCCAAGTTTCGCCAGGGGGCAGTGAGCAGTACTTC
-,TRBV5-1,TRBJ2-1,TRBD2,CASSPVAGGNEQFF,TGCGCCAGCAGCCCCGTTGCCGGGGGGAATGAGCAGTTCTTC